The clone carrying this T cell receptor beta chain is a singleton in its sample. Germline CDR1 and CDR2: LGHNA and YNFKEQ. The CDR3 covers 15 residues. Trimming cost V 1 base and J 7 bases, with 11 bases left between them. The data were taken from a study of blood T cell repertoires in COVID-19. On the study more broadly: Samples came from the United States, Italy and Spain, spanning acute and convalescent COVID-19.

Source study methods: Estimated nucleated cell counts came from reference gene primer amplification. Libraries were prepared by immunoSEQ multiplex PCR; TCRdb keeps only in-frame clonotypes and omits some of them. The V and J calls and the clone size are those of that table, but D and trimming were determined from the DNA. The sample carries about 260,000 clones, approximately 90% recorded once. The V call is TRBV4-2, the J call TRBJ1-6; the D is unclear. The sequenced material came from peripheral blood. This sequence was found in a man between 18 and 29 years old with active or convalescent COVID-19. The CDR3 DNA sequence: TGTGCCAGCAGCCAAGGGGAGACACTAAATTCACCCCTCCACTTT. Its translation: CASSQGETLNSPLHF.